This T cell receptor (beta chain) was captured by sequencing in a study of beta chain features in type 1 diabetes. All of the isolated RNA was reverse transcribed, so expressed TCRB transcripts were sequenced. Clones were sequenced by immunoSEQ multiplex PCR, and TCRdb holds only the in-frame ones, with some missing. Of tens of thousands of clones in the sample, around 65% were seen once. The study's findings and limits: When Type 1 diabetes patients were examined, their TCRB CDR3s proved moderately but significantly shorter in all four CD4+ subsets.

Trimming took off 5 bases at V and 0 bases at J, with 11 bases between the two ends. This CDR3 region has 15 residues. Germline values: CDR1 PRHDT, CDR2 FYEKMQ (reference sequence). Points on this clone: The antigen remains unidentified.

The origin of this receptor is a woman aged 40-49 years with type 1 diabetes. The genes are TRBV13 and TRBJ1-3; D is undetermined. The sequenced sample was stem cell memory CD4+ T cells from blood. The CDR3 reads CASSRGGHSGNTIYF. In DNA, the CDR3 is TGTGCCAGCAGCAGAGGCGGCCACTCTGGAAACACCATATATTTT.